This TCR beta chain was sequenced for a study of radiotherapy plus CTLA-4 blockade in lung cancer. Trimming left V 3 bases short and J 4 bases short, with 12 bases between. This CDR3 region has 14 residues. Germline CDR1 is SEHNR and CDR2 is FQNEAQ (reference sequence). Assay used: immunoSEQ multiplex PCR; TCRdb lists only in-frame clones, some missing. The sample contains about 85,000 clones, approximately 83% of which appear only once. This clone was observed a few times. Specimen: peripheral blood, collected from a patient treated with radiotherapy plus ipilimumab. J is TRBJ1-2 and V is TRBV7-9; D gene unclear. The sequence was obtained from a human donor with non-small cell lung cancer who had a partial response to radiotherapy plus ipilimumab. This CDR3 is CASSFAGSVYGYTF. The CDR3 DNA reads TGTGCCAGCAGCTTCGCAGGCTCCGTCTATGGCTACACCTTC.